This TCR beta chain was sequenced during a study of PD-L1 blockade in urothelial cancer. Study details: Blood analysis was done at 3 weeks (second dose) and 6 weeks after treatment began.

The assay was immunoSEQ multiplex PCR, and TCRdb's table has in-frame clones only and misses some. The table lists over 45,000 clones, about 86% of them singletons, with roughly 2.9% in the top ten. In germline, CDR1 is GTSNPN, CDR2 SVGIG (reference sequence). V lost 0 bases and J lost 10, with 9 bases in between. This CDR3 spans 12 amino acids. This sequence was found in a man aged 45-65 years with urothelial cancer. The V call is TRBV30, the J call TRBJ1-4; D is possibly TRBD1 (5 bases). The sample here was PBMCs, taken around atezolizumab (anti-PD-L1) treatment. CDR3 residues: CAWSVSGGKLFF. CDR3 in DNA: TGTGCCTGGAGTGTGTCCGGGGGAAAACTGTTTTTT.